The rows below give T cell receptor beta chains drawn from one sample of a study of T-cell reconstitution after alpha-beta-depleted transplantation in children. TCRdb independently ran MiXCR on the PCR reads; one entry per CDR3 protein. The table shows 200,000 to 250,000 distinct CDR3 sequences, with 6.5% to 10% occurring only once. The input for sequencing was PBMCs, mostly from graft donor cells, taken 180 days after TCRalphabeta/CD19-depleted stem cell transplant. All receptors come from a male patient aged 5 to 17 who had a stem cell transplant for acute lymphoblastic leukemia, so the T cells may come from the graft donor. CDR3s include the opening cysteine and the closing phenylalanine or tryptophan. The D gene is left open where the match is weak.

d_call	v_call	j_call	cdr3_aa
TRBD1	TRBV5-1	TRBJ1-1	CASSLLSGQGGTEAFF
-	TRBV29-1	TRBJ2-1	CSILGSGDSSYNEQFF
-	TRBV4-1	TRBJ2-7	CASSTSTDSYEQYF
-	TRBV7-3	TRBJ2-7	CASSFQGWGSEQYF
-	TRBV18	TRBJ1-1	CASSSWGALNTEAFF
-	TRBV7-8	TRBJ2-5	CASRLTGTQYF
TRBD2	TRBV29-1	TRBJ2-2	CSVGGGGSKRAGELFF
-	TRBV7-9	TRBJ2-3	CASSLARVTDTQYF
-	TRBV7-8	TRBJ2-7	CASSFEGGSIYEQYF
-	TRBV11-2	TRBJ1-2	CASSLAATNYGYTF
-	TRBV20-1	TRBJ2-7	CSADREGSYEQYF
-	TRBV18	TRBJ1-5	CASSPTIGEAQHF
TRBD1	TRBV6-5	TRBJ2-5	CASSYSRDRDFKETQYF
TRBD1	TRBV28	TRBJ2-7	CASIPGQVSYEQYF
-	TRBV5-1	TRBJ2-3	CASSLEFITDTQYF
-	TRBV5-1	TRBJ2-1	CASRLDNNEQFF
TRBD1	TRBV6-1	TRBJ1-1	CASSENWADRDEAFF
TRBD2	TRBV3-1	TRBJ2-1	CASSPGLAAYNEQFF
-	TRBV6-5	TRBJ2-5	CASSYRGTATQETQYF
TRBD2	TRBV3-1	TRBJ2-7	CASSPGLAGDKQYF
-	TRBV14	TRBJ2-5	CASSQEGFHTLGTQYF
-	TRBV6-1	TRBJ1-2	CASLLGRANYGYTF
TRBD1	TRBV5-1	TRBJ1-2	CASSRRGTEPHGYTF
TRBD2	TRBV12-3/TRBV12-4	TRBJ2-7	CASSSLAGMNYEQYF
-	TRBV19	TRBJ2-5	CASSTLQSQETQYF
-	TRBV20-1	TRBJ2-1	CSARGAGWNEQFF
TRBD1	TRBV5-1	TRBJ2-1	CASSFSGTGLYNEQFF
TRBD1	TRBV5-1	TRBJ2-1	CASSTRQGRGQFF
TRBD2	TRBV20-1	TRBJ2-1	CSARPGGSSYNEQFF
-	TRBV28	TRBJ1-4	CASSLGSVWTNEKLFF
-	TRBV5-6	TRBJ2-1	CASSLAGRNEQFF
-	TRBV5-1	TRBJ2-2	CASSFGQGKYTGELFF
-	TRBV18	TRBJ2-2	CASSPRRSGELFF
-	TRBV19	TRBJ1-1	CASNKEADLITEAFF
-	TRBV2	TRBJ2-7	CASSGQRRVGSYEQYF
-	TRBV5-1	TRBJ1-1	CASSRGGRQNTEAFF
-	TRBV18	TRBJ1-3	CASSPMASGNTIYF
-	TRBV4-1	TRBJ1-1	CASSQDRDRPNREAFF
-	TRBV29-1	TRBJ2-5	CSVEDLTSRGETQYF
-	TRBV5-1	TRBJ2-3	CASRMRTATDTQYF
-	TRBV20-1	TRBJ1-3	CSAREGPSGNTIYF
-	TRBV18	TRBJ2-1	CASSPGKSVGNGEQFF
TRBD2	TRBV20-1	TRBJ2-2	CSASPSGRAGTGELFF
-	TRBV7-2	TRBJ1-3	CASRWGNTIYF
-	TRBV20-1	TRBJ2-7	CSASWLADTSYEQYF